Listed here are 10 T cell receptor beta chains from one sample, sequenced in a study of B cell selection in AIRE deficiency. Conventional CD4 T cells were sorted as CD4+CD127+ cells. TCRdb's table, derived via immunoSEQ multiplex PCR, lists solely in-frame clones and lacks some. The data show tens of thousands of clones, around 97% seen once. The sample taken for sequencing was conventional CD4+ T cells sorted from PBMCs. These receptor sequences come from a human donor with AIRE deficiency.

The rearrangement links TRBV7-9 to TRBJ2-7; 15 bases line up with TRBD2. The trim removed 5 bases at V and 3 bases at J, leaving 8 bases unmatched. Germline V gene sequence: CDR1 SEHNR, CDR2 FQNEAQ (reference sequence). This CDR3 contains 17 residues. CDR3 region: CASSRGLAGGPSYEQYF. The CDR3 DNA sequence: TGTGCCAGCAGCCGTGGACTAGCGGGAGGGCCTAGCTACGAGCAGTACTTC.

J is TRBJ2-2 and V is TRBV7-2; 12 positions match TRBD2. Germline values: CDR1 SGHTA, CDR2 FQGNSA. The CDR3 consists of 16 residues. V shed 5 bases, J shed 3 bases, and the junction held 4 bases outside the gene matches. CDR3 DNA sequence: TGTGCCAGCAGCCGACGGACTAGCGGGGACACCGGGGAGCTGTTTTTT. It yields the protein CASSRRTSGDTGELFF.

The chain employs TRBV19 and TRBJ2-5; D remains unclear. V gave up 0 bases and J gave up 2 bases, with 4 bases separating them. Germline assignment: CDR1 LNHDA and CDR2 SQIVND (reference sequence). The CDR3 extends over 13 amino acids. CDR3 protein: CASSIEGQETQYF. The DNA for the CDR3 is TGTGCCAGTAGTATAGAGGGGCAAGAGACCCAGTACTTC.

This chain links TRBV15 with TRBJ2-7; D ambiguous. The length of the CDR3 is 16 residues. Looked up from germline, CDR1 is LNHNV and CDR2 is YYDKDF (reference sequence). V was trimmed by 0 bases and J by 0 bases, leaving 12 bases between them. The CDR3 is CATSREGYAASYEQYF. CDR3 nucleotides: TGTGCCACCAGCAGAGAAGGTTACGCGGCCTCCTACGAGCAGTACTTC.

DNA for the CDR3: TGTGCCAGCAGCAAAGAAGGCACCGGGGAGCTGTTTTTT. It encodes CASSKEGTGELFF. V and J are TRBV21-1 and TRBJ2-2. TRBV21-1 is recorded as a pseudogene. The CDR3 loop spans 13 amino acids.

In this sample, this clone turned up once. This sequence joins TRBV29-1 and TRBJ2-1; 7 bases are a match to TRBD1. Trimming took 4 bases from V and 9 from J; bases not matched to a gene: 6. Germline V gene sequence: CDR1 SQVTM, CDR2 ANQGSEA. The CDR3 sequence is 12 residues long. CDR3 DNA sequence: TGCAGCGTTGGAGGGACAGATACTGAGCAGTTCTTC. It translates to CSVGGTDTEQFF.

This clone occurred once. V gene TRBV5-1 combines with J gene TRBJ2-4, with D maybe TRBD1 (5 bases). Trimming cost V 4 bases and J 5 bases, with 16 bases left between them. Germline CDR1 SGHRS, CDR2 YFSETQ. This CDR3 comprises 15 residues. CDR3 DNA sequence: TGCGCCAGCAGCCCCCATGGGGCGTCCGAAAACATTCAGTACTTC. It yields the protein CASSPHGASENIQYF.

The V call is TRBV6-5, the J call TRBJ1-2; TRBD1 matches at 11 bases. This CDR3 has 15 residues. The germline V gene has CDR1 MNHEY and CDR2 SVGAGI. The trim removed 5 bases at V and 8 bases at J, leaving 10 bases unmatched. The CDR3 coding sequence is TGTGCCAGCAGTCCGACGGACAGGGGGCCTAAGGGCTACACCTTC. Amino acid sequence: CASSPTDRGPKGYTF.

The gene calls are TRBV28 and TRBJ2-3; 9 nucleotides match TRBD2. The CDR3 contains 15 residues. Germline V gene lookup returns CDR1 MDHEN and CDR2 SYDVKM. Trimming cost V 1 base and J 7 bases; bases outside gene matches: 6. CDR3 in amino acids: CASSLSGLAENTQYF. The CDR3 nucleotides read TGTGCCAGCAGTTTATCGGGACTAGCTGAGAATACGCAGTATTTT.

The chain employs TRBV7-9 and TRBJ2-5; TRBD2 matches 13 bases. Per the germline V gene, CDR1 is SEHNR and CDR2 is FQNEAQ (reference sequence). The V gene end was trimmed by 4 bases and the J gene end by 4 bases; junction bases not matched to a gene: 6. This CDR3 has 16 amino acids. DNA for the CDR3: TGTGCCAGCAGCTCCCTCGGACTAGCGGGAGCAGAGACCCAGTACTTC. Its protein product is CASSSLGLAGAETQYF.